This T cell receptor (beta chain) was documented in a study of blood T cell repertoires in COVID-19. Study details: From T cells, B-cell-depleted T cells, or PBMCs came the material, which was cDNA or gDNA.

The CDR3 contains 17 residues. V was clipped by 0 bases and J by 4 bases; unmatched bases: 10. Germline CDR1 reads SGHDT; CDR2 reads YYEEEE. Sequencing used immunoSEQ multiplex PCR; TCRdb keeps in-frame clones, though not all of them. The table shows around 99,000 clones, with around 79% occurring only once. Sequencing was done on a sample of peripheral blood. The clonotype originates from a woman aged 80 or over with active or convalescent COVID-19. The rearrangement uses TRBV5-6 and TRBJ2-7; 10 positions agree with TRBD2. The chain's CDR3 is CASSLEGSGRTAYEQYF. CDR3 nucleotides: TGTGCCAGCAGCTTGGAGGGTAGCGGGAGGACAGCATACGAGCAGTACTTC.